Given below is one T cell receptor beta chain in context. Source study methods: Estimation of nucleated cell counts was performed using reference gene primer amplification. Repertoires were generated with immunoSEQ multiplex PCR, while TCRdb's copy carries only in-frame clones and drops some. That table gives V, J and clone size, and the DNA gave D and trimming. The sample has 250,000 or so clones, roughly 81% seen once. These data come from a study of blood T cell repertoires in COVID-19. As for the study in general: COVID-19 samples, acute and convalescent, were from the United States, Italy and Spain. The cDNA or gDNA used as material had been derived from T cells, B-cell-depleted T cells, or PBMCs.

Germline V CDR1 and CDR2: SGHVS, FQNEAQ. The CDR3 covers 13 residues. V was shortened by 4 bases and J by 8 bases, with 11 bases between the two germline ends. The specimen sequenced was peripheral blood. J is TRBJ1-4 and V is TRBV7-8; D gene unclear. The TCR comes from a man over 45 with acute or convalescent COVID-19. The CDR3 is CASSSGRREKLFF. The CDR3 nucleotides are TGTGCCAGCAGCTCGGGTCGGCGGGAAAAACTGTTTTTT.